This T cell receptor (beta chain) was profiled in a study of T cell repertoires in cytomegalovirus infection. Overall study context: An indication of both CMV infection and matching HLA type came from public TCR beta signatures.

Study conclusions and caveats: HLA-C-restricted CMV-specific TCR beta clonotypes prevailed in the ex vivo response. People with CMV and the relevant HLA were identified by cumulative public TCR beta family frequency.

V lost 1 base to trimming and J lost 8 bases, with 6 bases between them. The V gene's germline CDR1 is SNHLY and CDR2 FYNNEI. There are 13 residues in the CDR3. There are many counts of this clonotype. Its matching antigen is unknown. MiXCR, run by TCRdb on the reads, gives a single entry per CDR3 protein. This table holds 250,000 to 300,000 distinct CDR3 sequences, roughly 13% found once. This sequence was found in a human donor in good health (CMV status not recorded). Some clones in this sample may be carry-over from other donors' samples. J is TRBJ1-6 and V is TRBV2; the D is unclear. Sequencing input: PBMCs. The CDR3 DNA reads as TGTGCCAGCAGTGAAGTGATTTATTCACCCCTCCACTTT. Encoded protein: CASSEVIYSPLHF.